The source of this T cell receptor beta chain is a study of T cells in Graves' hyperthyroidism and ophthalmopathy. Germline V CDR1 and CDR2: SNHLY, FYNNEI. The CDR3 is 14 amino acids. Lactation, pregnancy, other autoimmune disease or uncontrolled infection excluded patients. Source material for PBMCs was more than 7.5 ml fresh peripheral blood. Study-wide results and limits: In the analysis, a 13 V-J model separated ophthalmopathy from stable hyperthyroidism. Appearing also in blood were most of the thyroid clonotypes expanded above 0.001.

Points on this clonotype: Its cognate antigen is unknown. A read error may account for a junction end that differs from germline.

RNA transcripts were the template for amplifying TCR beta CDR3 regions. First-round RT-PCR of the TCR CDR3 relied on the HTBI primer set. TCRdb independently ran MiXCR on the multiplex PCR reads; one entry per CDR3 protein. The sample includes 550,000 to 600,000 distinct CDR3 sequences, around 17% seen only once; the top ten take 15% to 20%. The sequenced sample consisted of blood. The TCR sequence derives from a woman aged 18-29 years with Graves' hyperthyroidism. J is TRBJ2-1 and V is TRBV2, with 8 bases fitting TRBD2. The CDR3 region has the DNA TGTGCCAGCTCCCCTGAACTAGCGGACAATAAGCAGTTCTTC. It codes for CASSPELADNKQFF.